This T cell receptor beta chain was observed in a study of neurological immune-mediated disorders. Findings and caveats of the study: One related-CDR3 cluster, which may be a signature, held the repertoires of 18 of 34 multiple sclerosis patients after phylogenetic grouping.

Time point in this sample: longitudinal time-point 2. This clonotype was observed many times. The antigen remains unidentified. A read error may produce the germline difference seen at one junction end. The CDR3 runs to 15 residues. The germline V gene has CDR1 MGHRA and CDR2 YSYEKL. A single record per CDR3 protein comes from TCRdb applying MiXCR to the 5' RACE reads. The top ten hold over 7% of the sample, which has tens of thousands of distinct CDR3 sequences, approximately 5.8% seen once. Sequences were obtained from PBMCs. This chain connects TRBV4-1 to TRBJ2-5; 14 positions agree with TRBD2. This TCR came from a woman aged 60-75 years with multiple sclerosis. In DNA form, the CDR3 reads TGCGCCAGCAGCCAAGAAGGACTAGCGGGGGGCCTCTTCCACTTC. Translating it yields CASSQEGLAGGLFHF.